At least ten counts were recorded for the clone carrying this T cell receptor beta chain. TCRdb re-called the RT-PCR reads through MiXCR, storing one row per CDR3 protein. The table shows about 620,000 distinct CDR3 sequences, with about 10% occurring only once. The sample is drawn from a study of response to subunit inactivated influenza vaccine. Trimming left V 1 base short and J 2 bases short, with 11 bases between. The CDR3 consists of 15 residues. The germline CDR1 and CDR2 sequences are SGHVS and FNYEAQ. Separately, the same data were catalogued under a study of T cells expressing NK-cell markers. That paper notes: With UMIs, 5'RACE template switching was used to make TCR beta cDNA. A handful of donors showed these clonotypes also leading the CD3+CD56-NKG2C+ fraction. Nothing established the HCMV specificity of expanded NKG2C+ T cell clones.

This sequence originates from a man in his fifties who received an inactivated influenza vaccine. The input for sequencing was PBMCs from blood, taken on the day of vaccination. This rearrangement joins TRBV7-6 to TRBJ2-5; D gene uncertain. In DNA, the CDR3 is TGTGCCAGCAGCTTAGAAGTCCCCCAACAAGAGACCCAGTACTTC. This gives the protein CASSLEVPQQETQYF.